Listed below are T cell receptor beta chains from one sample, sequenced in a study of regulatory T cells. Produced via immunoSEQ multiplex PCR; TCRdb's table is partial and in-frame only. The profile covers about 6,100 clones, with around 87% appearing a single time and approximately 2% taken by the ten largest. The material sequenced was CD4+ Tregs sorted from blood. Every receptor here comes from a person aged 18-30 years with CD3G deficiency. Both conserved end residues are part of each CDR3. The order of the fields is V gene, D gene, J gene, clone size, CDR3 DNA, CDR3 protein. A D gene is named only where the DNA matches it firmly. Size values are once, few and many counts, or a class for expanded clones, and some rows have none.

TRBV7-3,NA,TRBJ2-3,NA,TGTGCCAGCAGCTTTTCGCCCACAGATACGCAGTATTTT,CASSFSPTDTQYF
TRBV28,TRBD2,TRBJ2-3,NA,TGTGCCGGCAGCCAGCGGGAGAGGATGACAGATACGCAGTATTTT,CAGSQRERMTDTQYF
TRBV6-1,TRBD1,TRBJ2-7,NA,TGTGCCAGCAGGCGACAGGGGGTCAGGGAGCAGTACTTC,CASRRQGVREQYF
TRBV5-1,NA,TRBJ2-3,NA,TGCGCCAGCAGCTTGTATGGGGGGCTCACAGATACGCAGTATTTT,CASSLYGGLTDTQYF
TRBV28,NA,TRBJ2-6,NA,TGTGCCAGCAGTCGATCCAGGGCTTCTGGGGCCAACGTCCTGACTTTC,CASSRSRASGANVLTF
TRBV28,NA,TRBJ2-5,NA,TGTGCCAGCTCCCAACTAGAGACCCAGTACTTC,CASSQLETQYF
TRBV5-1,TRBD2,TRBJ2-2,NA,TGCGCCAGCAGCCCCCGGGGGGGGGCGGTGAAGAACACCGGGGAGCTGTTTTTT,CASSPRGGAVKNTGELFF
TRBV12-5,NA,TRBJ1-2,few,TGTGCTAGTGGTTTGGTAAAGAAACAGAGCTATGGCTACACCTTC,CASGLVKKQSYGYTF
TRBV7-9,TRBD2,TRBJ2-5,NA,TGTGCCAGCAGCTTACGAGCGGGGGAGACCCAGTACTTC,CASSLRAGETQYF
TRBV6-6,NA,TRBJ1-2,NA,TGTGCCAGCATCCGAGATTTAAGGGGGGGCGCGAGCTACACCTTC,CASIRDLRGGASYTF
TRBV5-5,TRBD1,TRBJ2-6,NA,TGTGCCAGCAGCCCAGGGTGGTCGGACAGGGGCTCTGGGGCCAACGTCCTGACTTTC,CASSPGWSDRGSGANVLTF
TRBV5-1,TRBD1,TRBJ1-2,once,TGCGCCAGCAGCTTGGCCGAAGGTGGACAGGGGAATGGCTACACCTTC,CASSLAEGGQGNGYTF
TRBV19,TRBD2,TRBJ2-1,NA,TGTGCCAGTAGTATAATGGGGGGGAGTGAGCAGTTCTTC,CASSIMGGSEQFF
TRBV10-3,TRBD2,TRBJ2-7,NA,TGTGCCATCGCCAGCGGGGGGGCGTCGGAGCAGTACTTC,CAIASGGASEQYF
TRBV6-6,TRBD1,TRBJ1-4,few,TGTGCCAGCAGTGGGCGCAGGGACAGTCGGGAAAAACTGTTTTTT,CASSGRRDSREKLFF
TRBV28,TRBD2,TRBJ2-7,NA,TGTGCCAGCAGTTTAACCCCTTCGGGGGGAGAGCAGTACTTC,CASSLTPSGGEQYF
TRBV6-1,NA,TRBJ2-7,NA,TGTGCCAGCAGGTACCGGGCCTTCTCGTACGAGCAGTACTTC,CASRYRAFSYEQYF
TRBV6-6,NA,TRBJ1-2,once,TGTGCCAGCAGTCCCGGCCAAGGACGTGGCTACACCTTC,CASSPGQGRGYTF
TRBV10-3,NA,TRBJ2-3,NA,TGTGCCATCAGCGATCCGGGACGGAGCACAGATACGCAGTATTTT,CAISDPGRSTDTQYF
TRBV2,NA,TRBJ1-6,NA,TGTGCCAGCAGGATGGACGGACCTGGCTATAATTCACCCCTCCACTTT,CASRMDGPGYNSPLHF
TRBV5-1,TRBD2,TRBJ2-2,NA,TGCGCCAGCAGCTTGGAGGGGTCCAGACTAGCGGGAACGGCCGGGGAGCTGTTTTTT,CASSLEGSRLAGTAGELFF
TRBV6-1,NA,TRBJ1-2,NA,TGTGCCAGCAGTGAATTAGGAGGGGCTGGCTACACCTTC,CASSELGGAGYTF
TRBV6-1,NA,TRBJ2-4,NA,TGTGCCAGCAGTGAATGGGGAAACATTCAGTACTTC,CASSEWGNIQYF
TRBV5-1,NA,TRBJ2-1,NA,TGCGCCAGCAGCCCCAGGGGCGAGAGTGAGCAGTTCTTC,CASSPRGESEQFF
TRBV7-8,NA,TRBJ2-3,few,TGTGCCAGCAGCCTAAATGGCTACCCCACAGATACGCAGTATTTT,CASSLNGYPTDTQYF
TRBV7-8,NA,TRBJ2-3,once,TGTGCCAGCAGCTTACTTTCTCTCACAGATACGCAGTATTTT,CASSLLSLTDTQYF
TRBV7-9,NA,TRBJ1-1,NA,TGTGCCAGCAGCTTCGGGACCCAAAAAGCTTTCTTT,CASSFGTQKAFF
TRBV28,NA,TRBJ2-7,NA,TGTGCCAGCAGTGGGGCCCGGGACTGGCCTTCCTACGAGCAGTACTTC,CASSGARDWPSYEQYF
TRBV28,NA,TRBJ2-7,NA,TGTGCCAGCAGTTTAAATAACAGGGTTTCCTACGAGCAGTACTTC,CASSLNNRVSYEQYF
TRBV5-1,NA,TRBJ1-2,few,TGCGCCAGCAGCTTGGATGGTGGGAACTATGGCTACACCTTC,CASSLDGGNYGYTF
TRBV28,TRBD1,TRBJ2-7,NA,TGTGCCAGCAGCCCACCCCCCAGGGGGCGCTTCTACGAGCAGTACTTC,CASSPPPRGRFYEQYF
TRBV19,TRBD1,TRBJ1-1,NA,TGTGCCAGTAGGGGACAGGTGAACACTGAAGCTTTCTTT,CASRGQVNTEAFF
TRBV5-1,TRBD2,TRBJ2-3,NA,TGCGCCAGCAGCCTTGGAGTAGCGGGAGAGATAAGCACAGATACGCAGTATTTT,CASSLGVAGEISTDTQYF
TRBV28,TRBD1,TRBJ1-2,NA,TGTGCCAGCAGCGGACCAGGGGGTAACTATGGCTACACCTTC,CASSGPGGNYGYTF
TRBV28,NA,TRBJ1-4,NA,TGTGCCAGCAGCTCGCTCGCAACTAATGAAAAACTGTTTTTT,CASSSLATNEKLFF
TRBV5-1,TRBD1,TRBJ2-1,NA,TGCGCCAGCAGCCCCGACAGGGAAGAGCAGTTCTTC,CASSPDREEQFF
TRBV7-9,TRBD1,TRBJ1-1,large,TGTGCCAGCAGCGAGGGACAGATCGTGAACACTGAAGCTTTCTTT,CASSEGQIVNTEAFF
TRBV7-2,TRBD2,TRBJ2-5,once,TGTGCCAGCAGCTTACCTATAGCGGGAGTGGAGACCCAGTACTTC,CASSLPIAGVETQYF
TRBV28,TRBD1,TRBJ1-5,few,TGTGCCAGCAGTTTATCCGGGACAGTCACCCAGCATTTT,CASSLSGTVTQHF
TRBV6-1,NA,TRBJ2-7,few,TGTGCCAGCAGTGAAGGGCGCTTCCGCTCCTACGAGCAGTACTTC,CASSEGRFRSYEQYF
TRBV7-9,NA,TRBJ2-1,NA,TGTGCCAGCAGCTTAGGCCCCGCCCCCGGTGAGCAGTTCTTC,CASSLGPAPGEQFF
TRBV6-1,NA,TRBJ1-2,NA,TGTGCCAGCAGGGAGCCGGGGTCCTATGGCTACACCTTC,CASREPGSYGYTF
TRBV11-2,NA,TRBJ2-2,NA,TGTGCCAGCAGCTTGACAGCTAACACCGGGGAGCTGTTTTTT,CASSLTANTGELFF
TRBV6-1,NA,TRBJ2-7,few,TGTGCCAGCAGTGAAACTCCTTCCTACGAGCAGTACTTC,CASSETPSYEQYF
TRBV6-1,TRBD1,TRBJ2-7,once,TGTGCCAGTTCCGGGACAGGGGTAACCTACGAGCAGTACTTC,CASSGTGVTYEQYF
TRBV28,NA,TRBJ2-1,NA,TGTGCCAGCAGTTTACCAGGAGGGCGACACAATGAGCAGTTCTTC,CASSLPGGRHNEQFF
TRBV5-1,NA,TRBJ1-1,NA,TGCGCCAGCAGAATCGGGACTCACTCCGAAGCTTTCTTT,CASRIGTHSEAFF
TRBV7-9,NA,TRBJ2-7,NA,TGTGCCAGCAGCTTAGAAGGGGGTCCCTCCTACGAGCAGTACTTC,CASSLEGGPSYEQYF
TRBV21-1,NA,TRBJ2-1,NA,TGTGCCAGCAGCAAAGAAGATCGGGGGGCTCGGTTCTTC,CASSKEDRGARFF
TRBV28,NA,TRBJ2-7,NA,TGTGCCAGCAGCTCGTTTCCGGGACGGTTCTACGAGCAGTACTTC,CASSSFPGRFYEQYF
TRBV19,TRBD2,TRBJ2-1,NA,TGTGCCAGTAGTGTAACGGGAGGCGGTGAGCAGTTCTTC,CASSVTGGGEQFF
TRBV21-1,NA,TRBJ2-3,NA,TGTGCCAGCACGCCGCCGGGAGGTCGCACAGATACGCAGTATTTT,CASTPPGGRTDTQYF